Here is one T cell receptor beta chain with its context. In the authors' methods: Reference gene primer amplification in the assay estimated nucleated cell counts. The data were produced by immunoSEQ multiplex PCR, yet TCRdb's version contains in-frame clones alone and is incomplete. That table supplies the V and J calls and clone size; D and trimming were determined from the DNA. The sample records about 46,000 clones, around 86% being singletons. This sample was included in a study of blood T cell repertoires in COVID-19. Study details: COVID-19 samples from acute and convalescent phases originated in the United States, Italy and Spain.

The CDR3 spans 15 residues. Germline V gives CDR1 SGDLS, CDR2 YYNGEE. V shed 4 bases and J shed 0 bases, with 13 bases lying between them. This TCR came from a human donor in a cohort sampled during active COVID-19. Sequencing was carried out using peripheral blood. The chain combines TRBV9 with TRBJ1-1; D unresolved. The CDR3 bases are TGTGCCAGCAGCCCCAGAGAGGGTGTGAACACTGAAGCTTTCTTT. Amino acids: CASSPREGVNTEAFF.